What follows are 5 T cell receptor beta chains derived from one specimen sequenced in a study of blood T cells in healthy people across ages. The second PCR ran about 6 to 12 cycles with a sample-barcoded 5' primer and J-beta primers. TCRdb used MiXCR to reprocess the 5' RACE reads, holding one entry per CDR3 protein. The data hold roughly 1.7 million distinct CDR3 sequences, with about 31% observed a single time. Sequenced: blood. The receptors derive from a woman in her twenties or thirties in good health.

The rearrangement links TRBV11-2 to TRBJ2-3; 12 nucleotides line up with TRBD2. This CDR3 contains 15 residues. From germline, CDR1 is SGHAT and CDR2 FQNNGV. The J segment lost 4 bases and the V segment lost 5 bases, leaving 4 bases of the junction unmatched. Here the CDR3 DNA reads TGTGCCAGCAGCCTAGCGGGAGGGAAAGCAGATACGCAGTATTTT. It specifies CASSLAGGKADTQYF.

There are many counts of this clonotype. The rearrangement links TRBV29-1 to TRBJ1-5; possibly TRBD1 for D (5 bases). Germline V gene lookup returns CDR1 SQVTM and CDR2 ANQGSEA. Trimming took 6 bases from V and 3 from J, leaving 12 bases between them. This CDR3 spans 13 amino acids. The CDR3 region is CSVSPGPNQPQHF. The CDR3, as DNA: TGCAGCGTGAGTCCAGGGCCCAATCAGCCCCAGCATTTT.

The chain recombines TRBV6-6 with TRBJ2-7; D not certain. The CDR3 consists of 15 residues. Looked up from germline, CDR1 is MNHNY and CDR2 is SVGAGI (reference sequence). Trimming removed 0 bases at V and 0 bases at J, with 9 bases between. The CDR3 nucleotides are TGTGCCAGCAGTTACTCGAACCCGAGCTCCTACGAGCAGTACTTC. Its protein product is CASSYSNPSSYEQYF.

This clonotype turned up a few times. V and J are TRBV29-1 and TRBJ2-3, with 9 positions matching TRBD2. The ends lost 5 bases at V and 4 bases at J; junction bases unmatched: 16. Germline CDR1 reads SQVTM; CDR2 reads ANQGSEA. CDR3 length equals 17 residues. The CDR3 region is CSVKGAGSGRGPDTQYF. The CDR3 DNA is TGCAGCGTTAAAGGGGCGGGTAGCGGGAGAGGCCCAGATACGCAGTATTTT.

This chain uses TRBV30 with TRBJ2-2; 8 bases are a match to TRBD2. With 5 bases clipped from V and 3 bases from J, the junction kept 8 bases outside the gene matches. Germline CDR1 is GTSNPN and CDR2 is SVGIG (reference sequence). The CDR3 is made up of 15 amino acids. The CDR3 is CAWRQREFDTGELFF. As DNA, the CDR3 is TGTGCCTGGCGGCAGCGGGAGTTCGACACCGGGGAGCTGTTTTTT.